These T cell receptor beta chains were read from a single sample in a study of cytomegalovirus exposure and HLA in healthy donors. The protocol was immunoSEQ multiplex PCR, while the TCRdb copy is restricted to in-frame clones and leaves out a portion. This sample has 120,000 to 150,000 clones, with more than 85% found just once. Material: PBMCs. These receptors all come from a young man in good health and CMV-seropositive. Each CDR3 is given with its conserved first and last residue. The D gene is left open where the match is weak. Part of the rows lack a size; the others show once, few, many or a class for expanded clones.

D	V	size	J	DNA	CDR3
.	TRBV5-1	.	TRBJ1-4	TGCGCCAGCAGCTTGGGGGGCGCTGATGAAAAACTGTTTTTT	CASSLGGADEKLFF
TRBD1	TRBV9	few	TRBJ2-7	TGTGCCAGCAGCGTAGACAGGGGTGACGAGCAGTACTTC	CASSVDRGDEQYF
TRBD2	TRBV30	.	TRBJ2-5	TGTGCCTGGAGTGTGGGGGGGGAGACCCAGTACTTC	CAWSVGGETQYF
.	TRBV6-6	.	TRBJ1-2	TGTGCCAGCAGTTACTCACGGGAGGATGGCTACACCTTC	CASSYSREDGYTF
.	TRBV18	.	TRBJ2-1	TGTGCCAGCTCACCAGCCACAGACAATGAGCAGTTCTTC	CASSPATDNEQFF
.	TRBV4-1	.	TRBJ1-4	TGCGCCAGCAGCCCGACGCGGGGAGGAAGGGAAAAACTGTTTTTT	CASSPTRGGREKLFF
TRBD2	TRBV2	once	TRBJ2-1	TGTGCCAGCAGTGAACTAGCGGGGGTCAACAATGAGCAGTTCTTC	CASSELAGVNNEQFF
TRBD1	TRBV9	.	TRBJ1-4	TGTGCCAGCAGCTCCCAGGGGGCTGCTAATGAAAAACTGTTTTTT	CASSSQGAANEKLFF
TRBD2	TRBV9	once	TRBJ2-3	TGTGCCAGCAGCGTAGGCGGGAGGGGGGCAGATACGCAGTATTTT	CASSVGGRGADTQYF
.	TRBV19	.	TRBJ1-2	TGTGCCAGTCAATCAGGCCCCTATAGCTATGGCTACACCTTC	CASQSGPYSYGYTF
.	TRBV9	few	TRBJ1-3	TGTGCCAGCAGCCCATCCTCTGGAAACACCATATATTTT	CASSPSSGNTIYF
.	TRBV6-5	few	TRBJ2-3	TGTGCCAGCAGTTACAGCGATGGCACAGATACGCAGTATTTT	CASSYSDGTDTQYF
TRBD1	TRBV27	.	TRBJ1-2	TGTGCCAGCAGTTTGACGACAGGGATGTCCTATGGCTACACCTTC	CASSLTTGMSYGYTF
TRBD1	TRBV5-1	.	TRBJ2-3	TGCGCCAGCAGCAGACGACAGGGGAGCACAGATACGCAGTATTTT	CASSRRQGSTDTQYF
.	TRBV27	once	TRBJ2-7	TGTGCCAGCAGTTTAAGGACAGAGGCCTACGAGCAGTACTTC	CASSLRTEAYEQYF
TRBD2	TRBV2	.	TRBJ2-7	TGTGCCAGCAAAGGGGGGGGAGTTAGCGGGACCTACGAGCAGTACTTC	CASKGGGVSGTYEQYF
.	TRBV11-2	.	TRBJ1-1	TGTGCCAGCAGTCCTACCCGGGGTGCTTTCTTT	CASSPTRGAFF
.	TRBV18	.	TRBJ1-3	TGTGCCAGCTCACCTAAGGAGACGTCTGGAAACACCATATATTTT	CASSPKETSGNTIYF
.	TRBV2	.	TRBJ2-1	TGTGCCAGCAGTGAAGTGCCGGGGGTCAATGAGCAGTTCTTC	CASSEVPGVNEQFF
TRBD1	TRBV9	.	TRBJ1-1	TGTGCCAGCAGCGTAGCACCCGGGACAGGGAACACTGAAGCTTTCTTT	CASSVAPGTGNTEAFF
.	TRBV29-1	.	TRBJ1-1	TGCAGCGTTGATCCACAGTCAGACGCTGAAGCTTTCTTT	CSVDPQSDAEAFF
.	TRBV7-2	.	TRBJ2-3	TGTGCCAGCAGCTCAGTACCTACTATGCAGTATTTT	CASSSVPTMQYF
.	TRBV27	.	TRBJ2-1	TGTGCCAGCAGTTTACCGGGTGAGCAGTTCTTC	CASSLPGEQFF
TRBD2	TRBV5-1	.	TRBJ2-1	TGCGCCAGCAGCTTAGCGGGGGACGTTCTATACAATGAGCAGTTCTTC	CASSLAGDVLYNEQFF
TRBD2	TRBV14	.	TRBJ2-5	TGTGCCAGCAGCCAGAAGCGGGAGGGCCCCTTGGAGACCCAGTACTTC	CASSQKREGPLETQYF
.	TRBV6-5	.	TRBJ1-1	TGTGCCAGCAGTTACGGGCCCCGTTCGGTAGCTTTCTTT	CASSYGPRSVAFF
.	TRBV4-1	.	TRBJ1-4	TGCGCCAGCAGTCCTGGGGGGTTTGAAAAACTGTTTTTT	CASSPGGFEKLFF
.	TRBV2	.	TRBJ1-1	TGTGCCAGCCAAGAGGCCCCCACTGAAGCTTTCTTT	CASQEAPTEAFF
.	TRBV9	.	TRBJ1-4	TGTGCCAGCAGCGTAACAGGGAGAGGGGAAAAACTGTTTTTT	CASSVTGRGEKLFF
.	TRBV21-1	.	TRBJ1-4	TGTGCCAGCAGCAAAAGAAGAGGAAGGCTGTTTTTT	CASSKRRGRLFF
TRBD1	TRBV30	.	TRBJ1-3	TGTGCCTGGAGTGCCATGGACAGGTCCTCTGGAAACACCATATATTTT	CAWSAMDRSSGNTIYF
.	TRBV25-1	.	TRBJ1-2	TGTGCCAGCAGTGAATGGGGTGGCAGGGGAACTGGCGGCTACACCTTC	CASSEWGGRGTGGYTF
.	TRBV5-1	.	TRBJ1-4	TGCGCCAGCAGCTTGGTGGGGGGGTCTTTGAATGAAAAACTGTTTTTT	CASSLVGGSLNEKLFF
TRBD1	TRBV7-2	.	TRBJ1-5	TGTGCCAGCAGCTCTCGCCCGACAGGGACCTATAGCAATCAGCCCCAGCATTTT	CASSSRPTGTYSNQPQHF
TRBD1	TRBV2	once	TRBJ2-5	TGTGCCAGAAGGGGACAGTCAGAGACCCAGTACTTC	CARRGQSETQYF
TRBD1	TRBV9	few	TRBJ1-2	TGTGCCAGCAGCGTAGGACAGGGTAACTATGGCTACACCTTC	CASSVGQGNYGYTF
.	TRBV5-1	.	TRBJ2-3	TGCGCCAGCAGCTTGGATCCGCCCCCGGTTTCAGATACGCAGTATTTT	CASSLDPPPVSDTQYF
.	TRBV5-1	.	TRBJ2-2	TGCGCCAGCAGCATTAGTAGCTACACCGGGGAGCTGTTTTTT	CASSISSYTGELFF
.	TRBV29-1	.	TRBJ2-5	TGCAGCTATCTCCGGGCCAGAGGGAAGAGCACCCAGTACTTC	CSYLRARGKSTQYF
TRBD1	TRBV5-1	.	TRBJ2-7	TGCGCCAGCAGCCCGGCACAGGGGGTTCGCGAGCAGTACTTC	CASSPAQGVREQYF
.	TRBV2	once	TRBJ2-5	TGTGCCAGCAGCCCTAGCGTAGAGACCCAGTACTTC	CASSPSVETQYF
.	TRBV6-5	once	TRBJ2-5	TGTGCCAGCAGTTACTCGAGGGGCAGGGGCCAAGAGACCCAGTACTTC	CASSYSRGRGQETQYF
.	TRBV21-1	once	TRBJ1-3	TGTGCCAGCAGCCCCTCGGGAGGGGGCGGCAACACCATATATTTT	CASSPSGGGGNTIYF
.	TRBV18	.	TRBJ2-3	TGTGCCAGCTCACCGCTAGCGTCCACAGATACGCAGTATTTT	CASSPLASTDTQYF
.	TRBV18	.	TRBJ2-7	TGTGCCAGCTCAAACGGGCAGGGAGGCACCGCCTACGAGCAGTACTTC	CASSNGQGGTAYEQYF
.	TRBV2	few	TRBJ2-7	TGTGCCAGGGACAGTTTCGAGCAGTACTTC	CARDSFEQYF
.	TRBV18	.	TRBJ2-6	TGTGCCAGCTCGCTCGGGATCGGGACTCGGCACTCTGGGGCCAACGTCCTGACTTTC	CASSLGIGTRHSGANVLTF
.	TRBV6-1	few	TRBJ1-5	TGTGCCAGCAGTGCGAATCAGCCCCAGCATTTT	CASSANQPQHF
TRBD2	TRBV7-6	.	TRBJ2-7	TGTGCCAGCAGTTCCGGGACTAGCGGGTACGAGCAGTACTTC	CASSSGTSGYEQYF
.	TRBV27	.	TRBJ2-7	TGTGCCAGCAGTTTACCCGGACTGAGCGTCTACGAGCAGTACTTC	CASSLPGLSVYEQYF
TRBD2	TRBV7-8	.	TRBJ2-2	TGTGCCAGCAGCCATACTAGCGAGCAAGACCTACGGTGGGGCACCGGGGAGCTGTTTTTT	CASSHTSEQDLRWGTGELFF
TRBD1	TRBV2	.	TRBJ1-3	TGTGCCAGCAGCTTACAGGGGGTTGGAAACACCATATATTTT	CASSLQGVGNTIYF
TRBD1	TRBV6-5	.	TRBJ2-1	TGTGCCAGCAGTTACTCCAGGGGGCAGGGCAATGAGCAGTTCTTC	CASSYSRGQGNEQFF
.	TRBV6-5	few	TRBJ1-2	TGTGCCAGCAGTTTCGACAGGAAGAACTATGGCTACACCTTC	CASSFDRKNYGYTF
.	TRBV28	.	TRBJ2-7	TGTGCCAGCAGTACCTCCGGGACCAGGAGGGTCTACGAGCAGTACTTC	CASSTSGTRRVYEQYF